These T cell receptor beta chains were read from a single sample in a study of blood T cell repertoires in COVID-19. The table came from immunoSEQ multiplex PCR; TCRdb's copy has only in-frame clones and leaves some out. The sample includes about 190,000 clones, 78% of them seen just once. Sample: peripheral blood. Receptors were obtained from an elderly woman with active or convalescent COVID-19. Both conserved end residues are part of each CDR3. Each record gives: CDR3 DNA, CDR3 protein, clone size, D gene, V gene, J gene. The D gene is left open where the match is weak. Some rows have no size entry. The others give once, few or many, or a class for an expanded clone.

TGTGCCAGTAGCGGAGTTGGGTCCTACAATGAGCAGTTCTTC	CASSGVGSYNEQFF	-	-	TRBV19	TRBJ2-1
TGTGCCTGGAGCAAAACAGGGAGGGGAGTCGCATGGAGAAATTCACCCCTCCACTTT	CAWSKTGRGVAWRNSPLHF	-	-	TRBV30	TRBJ1-6
TGTGCCAGCAGTCTCGGACTAGCGGGCTACAATGAGCAGTTCTTC	CASSLGLAGYNEQFF	-	TRBD2	TRBV28	TRBJ2-1
TGTGCCAGCAGTGAAGGGTGGGCGGGTCAGCCCCAGCATTTT	CASSEGWAGQPQHF	-	-	TRBV6-1	TRBJ1-5
TGTGCCACCAGCAGAGTAGGGGGCGCGACAGATACGCAGTATTTT	CATSRVGGATDTQYF	-	TRBD1	TRBV15	TRBJ2-3
TGTGCCAGCAGTTTAATGGCGGGGAACTATGGCTACACCTTC	CASSLMAGNYGYTF	-	-	TRBV27	TRBJ1-2
TGCAGCGTTGAAACTGGAGGAGTAGGGGAGCAGTACTTC	CSVETGGVGEQYF	-	-	TRBV29-1	TRBJ2-7
TGTGCCAGCAGCCAAGGCGCTATTCAGTACTTC	CASSQGAIQYF	-	-	TRBV3-1/TRBV3-2	TRBJ2-4
TGTGCCAGCAGTAACACAGGGGGGAGCTCCTACAATGAGCAGTTCTTC	CASSNTGGSSYNEQFF	-	TRBD1	TRBV6-2/TRBV6-3	TRBJ2-1
TGTGCCACCAGCTGGGGACAGGGGAATAATTCACCCCTCCACTTT	CATSWGQGNNSPLHF	-	TRBD1	TRBV15	TRBJ1-6
TGTGCCAGCAGTGAGTACAGGGGAAGTGATTCACCCCTCCACTTT	CASSEYRGSDSPLHF	-	TRBD1	TRBV6-1	TRBJ1-6
TGCGCCAGCAGCCAAGAAAGCGGGGTGCGCGGCGGGGAGCTGTTTTTT	CASSQESGVRGGELFF	-	TRBD2	TRBV4-1	TRBJ2-2
TGTGCCAGCAGTGATGGCGGGGGGGCCTACGAGCAGTACTTC	CASSDGGGAYEQYF	-	TRBD2	TRBV2	TRBJ2-7
TGTGCCAGCAGCTTACGGGTGGGACAGGGTGTGAATGAGCAGTTCTTC	CASSLRVGQGVNEQFF	-	TRBD1	TRBV7-8	TRBJ2-1
TGTGCCAGCAGCTACACGGGACAGTATGGCTACACCTTC	CASSYTGQYGYTF	-	TRBD1	TRBV5-6	TRBJ1-2
TGTGCCATCAGTGGGGACAGGCGCACCGGGGAGCTGTTTTTT	CAISGDRRTGELFF	-	TRBD1	TRBV10-3	TRBJ2-2
TGTGCCAGCAGCCAAACAGGGTTTGAAAAACTGTTTTTT	CASSQTGFEKLFF	-	-	TRBV3-1/TRBV3-2	TRBJ1-4
TGTGCCAGCAGCTTGGACGGGAGGAACACTGAAGCTTTCTTT	CASSLDGRNTEAFF	-	-	TRBV5-4	TRBJ1-1
TGTGCCAGCAGTCCCAGACTAGCGGGGGCGACCTACAATGAGCAGTTCTTC	CASSPRLAGATYNEQFF	-	TRBD2	TRBV6-2/TRBV6-3	TRBJ2-1
TGTGCCAGCAGCTTAGGACTAGCGGGGGACGAGACCCAGTACTTC	CASSLGLAGDETQYF	-	TRBD2	TRBV11-1	TRBJ2-5
TGTGCCAGCAGCTTAGAAGGAGGAACCGATTCACCCCTCCACTTT	CASSLEGGTDSPLHF	-	-	TRBV11-2	TRBJ1-6
TGTGCCAGCAGCCACCAACGGAGGGTTAACTATGGCTACACCTTC	CASSHQRRVNYGYTF	-	-	TRBV7-9	TRBJ1-2
TGTGCCAGCAGTTTAGTGTCCGCCCGGGAAGGGGAGACCCAGTACTTC	CASSLVSAREGETQYF	-	-	TRBV28	TRBJ2-5
TGTGCCAGTACCCTTGACAGGGCGGCTGAAGCTTTCTTT	CASTLDRAAEAFF	-	TRBD1	TRBV19	TRBJ1-1
TGCAGTGCTAGTGACGGGATCTCCTACGAGCAGTACTTC	CSASDGISYEQYF	-	-	TRBV20-1	TRBJ2-7
TGCGCCAGCCGGGCCCAGGGTGAAGCTTTCTTT	CASRAQGEAFF	-	-	TRBV5-1	TRBJ1-1
TGTGCCAGCAGCGTACTTACAGGGACAGGGTACAATGAGCAGTTCTTC	CASSVLTGTGYNEQFF	-	TRBD1	TRBV9	TRBJ2-1
TGTGCCAGCAGTGAGACAGCGGGGCCCAGCACAGATACGCAGTATTTT	CASSETAGPSTDTQYF	few	TRBD2	TRBV6-4	TRBJ2-3
TGTGCCAGCAGCCAAGATCCGGGGACAGGGGGACTCGAGCAGTACTTC	CASSQDPGTGGLEQYF	-	TRBD1	TRBV4-2	TRBJ2-7
TGTGCCAGCAGCCCCCCGGACGGGGATCTTTATGGCTACACCTTC	CASSPPDGDLYGYTF	-	-	TRBV5-6	TRBJ1-2
TGTGCCAGCAGTTCTCCCGGGACTAGCGGCTCCTACGAGCAGTACTTC	CASSSPGTSGSYEQYF	-	TRBD2	TRBV28	TRBJ2-7
TGTGCCAGCAGCTTATCACAGGGGGGAACTGAAGCTTTCTTT	CASSLSQGGTEAFF	-	TRBD1	TRBV7-9	TRBJ1-1
TGTGCCAGCAGCCAACCTTCGACAGGGTCCTACGAGCAGTACTTC	CASSQPSTGSYEQYF	-	TRBD1	TRBV3-1/TRBV3-2	TRBJ2-7
TGCGCCAGCAGCTTGATCCGGACAGGGCCTTCAGAAGAGCAGTACTTC	CASSLIRTGPSEEQYF	-	TRBD1	TRBV5-1	TRBJ2-7
TGTGCCAGCAGCTTAGCCCTGCAGGGGGTCAGGGAGCTGTTTTTT	CASSLALQGVRELFF	-	TRBD1	TRBV7-8	TRBJ2-2
TGTGCCAGTAGTATAGCCCTCTTGGTAGCGGGGGGCCAGAGCTCCTACAATGAGCAGTTCTTC	CASSIALLVAGGQSSYNEQFF	-	TRBD2	TRBV19	TRBJ2-1
TGCGCCAGCAGCGCCGGAGGGAATGAAAAACTGTTTTTT	CASSAGGNEKLFF	-	-	TRBV5-1	TRBJ1-4
TGTGCCAGCAGTGAAGTGGACTCACGATACACAGATACGCAGTATTTT	CASSEVDSRYTDTQYF	-	-	TRBV2	TRBJ2-3
TGCAGCGCCATAGGACAGGGGGCTGGAAACACCATATATTTT	CSAIGQGAGNTIYF	-	TRBD1	TRBV29-1	TRBJ1-3
TGTGCCACCAGCAGAGACCGAACAGGGGTGAGCAATCAGCCCCAGCATTTT	CATSRDRTGVSNQPQHF	-	TRBD1	TRBV15	TRBJ1-5
TGTGCCAGTAGTATATTAGGGGCCGGCACCGGGGAGCTGTTTTTT	CASSILGAGTGELFF	few	-	TRBV19	TRBJ2-2
TGTGCCAGCAGCTCCTACCGGGACAAACCTGCCTCTGGGGCCAACGTCCTGACTTTC	CASSSYRDKPASGANVLTF	-	-	TRBV5-4	TRBJ2-6
TGCAGTGCTAGTGGCCTGGCCAATTCACCCCTCCACTTT	CSASGLANSPLHF	once	-	TRBV20-1	TRBJ1-6
TGTGCCAGCAGCTTAGTGTCTCAGGGTCCTGGCTACACCTTC	CASSLVSQGPGYTF	-	-	TRBV7-9	TRBJ1-2
TGTGCCAGCAGCCAACAGGGGGGGGAACTGTTTTTT	CASSQQGGELFF	-	TRBD1	TRBV7-8	TRBJ1-4
TGTGCCAGCAGCCGGGAGAACGGGGAGCTGTTTTTT	CASSRENGELFF	-	-	TRBV5-4	TRBJ2-2
TGTGCCAGCAGCTTAGTTCGGACGGGGAATGAGCAGTTCTTC	CASSLVRTGNEQFF	-	-	TRBV7-2	TRBJ2-1
TGTGCCAGCAGTCGCCCAGGGTCTGGAAACACCATATATTTT	CASSRPGSGNTIYF	many	-	TRBV7-2	TRBJ1-3